This paragraph reports one TCR beta chain. This record belongs to a study of Ad26.COV2.S vaccination and SARS-CoV-2 variants. V was pared by 4 bases and J by 4 bases, with 2 bases of the junction left unmatched. This CDR3 is 13 amino acids long. Germline assignment: CDR1 PRHDT and CDR2 FYEKMQ (reference sequence). Here immunoSEQ multiplex PCR was the method, and the copy in TCRdb shows in-frame clones only, minus some. The data hold 350,000 to 450,000 clones, with about 80% observed a single time. Regarding treatment: over 15 received Ad26.COV2.S at low or high dose, single or two shots; about 5 received placebo; per-sample allocation not given. After the first vaccine or placebo injection, samples were drawn on day 63.

This chain uses TRBV13 with TRBJ1-1, with 8 positions matching TRBD1. This specimen consisted of peripheral blood, obtained in a trial of Ad26.COV2.S vaccine versus placebo. This sequence was found in a person aged 18-60 years who received the Ad26.COV2.S COVID-19 vaccine or a placebo. The CDR3 DNA reads TGTGCCAGCAGCTCTCAGGGGGCCACTGAAGCTTTCTTT. Translating it yields CASSSQGATEAFF.